These 28 T cell receptor beta chains came from one sample sequenced in a study of regulatory T cells in long-lasting Graves disease. Stated time point: persistent/refractory GD, antithyroid drugs over 5 years with positive TRAb. With RNA extracted from PBMCs as input, the TCR library was made. Arm-PCR with iRepertoire HTBI primers amplified the CDR3 regions for these TCR beta libraries. MiXCR, applied by TCRdb to the multiplex PCR reads, yields one record per CDR3 protein. The sample lists a few hundred thousand distinct CDR3 sequences; more than 20% were seen once. Sample: peripheral blood mononuclear cells (PBMCs), taken when the disease was refractory, from a patient treated with antithyroid drugs. Every receptor here comes from a female donor with Graves disease.

This clonotype was counted many times. The chain couples TRBV11-2 to TRBJ2-6; D perhaps matches TRBD2 (7 bases). The CDR3 consists of 15 residues. Germline V gives CDR1 SGHAT, CDR2 FQNNGV. Trimming pared 5 bases from V and 1 base from J, leaving 9 bases between. CDR3 region: CASSGGASGANVLTF. CDR3 sequence (DNA): TGTGCCAGCAGCGGGGGGGCTTCTGGGGCCAACGTCCTGACTTTC.

The V gene is TRBV10-3, the J gene TRBJ2-7; either TRBD1 or TRBD2 may fit D (6 bases each). Trimming left V 7 bases short and J 0 bases short, with 10 bases between. CDR3 length: 13 amino acids. Germline lookup yields CDR1 ENHRY and CDR2 SYGVKD. The CDR3, as DNA: TGTGCCATCAAGGGGGGAAACTCCTACGAGCAGTACTTC. Translating it yields CAIKGGNSYEQYF.

The gene calls are TRBV18 and TRBJ1-1; a possible D gene is TRBD1 (5 bases). CDR3 length equals 14 residues. The V and J ends lost 6 bases and 0 bases respectively, with 11 bases between them. The V gene's germline CDR1 is KGHSH and CDR2 LQKENI. The CDR3 DNA reads as TGTGCCAGCTCCGAGGACACCGTGAACACTGAAGCTTTCTTT. Its translation is CASSEDTVNTEAFF.

The chain joins TRBV5-4 to TRBJ1-5; D is undetermined. This CDR3 is 14 amino acids long. With 4 bases removed from V and 7 bases from J, the gap between germline ends came to 15 bases. Germline V gene data show CDR1 as SGHNT and CDR2 as YYREEE (reference sequence). Here the CDR3 reads CASSTDGASQPQHF. DNA for the CDR3: TGTGCCAGCAGCACGGACGGCGCGAGCCAGCCCCAGCATTTT.

The V and J genes are TRBV11-2 and TRBJ2-3, with D uncertain. The V end was cut by 3 bases, the J end by 2 bases, with 6 bases between. From germline, CDR1 is SGHAT and CDR2 FQNNGV. CDR3 size: 13 residues. The CDR3 DNA reads as TGTGCCAGCAGCTTCCTTTTCACAGATACGCAGTATTTT. Translation: CASSFLFTDTQYF.

This clonotype has at least ten counts. This chain connects TRBV28 to TRBJ2-7, with 11 bases identical to TRBD1. The trim removed 2 bases at V and 4 bases at J, leaving 1 base unmatched. This CDR3 spans 14 amino acids. From germline, CDR1 is MDHEN and CDR2 SYDVKM. The CDR3 spells CASSLRDRGYEQYF. Here the CDR3 DNA reads TGTGCCAGCAGTTTACGGGACAGGGGGTACGAGCAGTACTTC.

This sequence joins TRBV25-1 and TRBJ2-7; perhaps TRBD2 as D (5 bases). The germline V gene has CDR1 MGHDK and CDR2 SYGVNS. This CDR3 region has 13 residues. V lost 5 bases and J 3 bases, leaving 11 bases between the germline ends. CDR3 nucleotides: TGTGCCAGCAGTCAACTAGGAATCTACGAGCAGTACTTC. Translating gives CASSQLGIYEQYF.

J is TRBJ2-7 and V is TRBV20-1; 12 bases are a match to TRBD2. V gave up 2 bases and J gave up 2 bases; unmatched junction bases: 1. CDR3 length: 14 residues. Germline CDR1 reads DFQATT; CDR2 reads SNEGSKA (reference sequence). The CDR3 region is CSARLAGGPYEQYF. The CDR3 DNA reads TGCAGTGCTAGACTAGCGGGAGGGCCCTACGAGCAGTACTTC.

This chain uses TRBV18 with TRBJ2-5; tentative D call: TRBD2 (5 bases). V lost 2 bases to trimming and J lost 2 bases, with 9 bases between them. Germline V gene sequence: CDR1 KGHSH, CDR2 LQKENI. The CDR3 has 14 residues. CDR3 amino acids: CASSPTGYQETQYF. The CDR3 DNA reads as TGTGCCAGCTCACCAACGGGGTATCAAGAGACCCAGTACTTC. Using reference TRBV18 and TRBJ2-5 for the parts outside the CDR3, the full variable domain is NAGVMQNPRHLVRRRGQEARLRCSPMKGHSHVYWYRQLPEEGLKFMVYLQKENIIDESGMPKERFSAEFPKEGPSILRIQQVVRGDSAAYFCASSPTGYQETQYFGPGTRLLVL.

This clonotype is a singleton in its sample. This CDR3 fails to terminate in the conserved phenylalanine or tryptophan, so it likely reflects a read error. The V gene is TRBV13, the J gene TRBJ1-2; D gene uncertain. V shed 0 bases and J shed 4 bases, with 9 bases lying between them. The CDR3 is made up of 14 amino acids. The V gene's germline CDR1 is PRHDT and CDR2 FYEKMQ (reference sequence). The DNA of the CDR3 is TGTGCCAGCAGCTTAGGGATACAGAGCTATGGCTACACCCTC. Translation gives CASSLGIQSYGYTL.

This clonotype was recorded at least ten times. The chain employs TRBV28 and TRBJ2-7, with TRBD1 matching 10 bases. Losses at the gene ends were 8 bases for V and 4 bases for J; bases not matched to a gene: 11. Germline-derived CDR1 and CDR2 are MDHEN and SYDVKM. The CDR3 totals 15 residues. CDR3 in amino acids: CASFSRGTGVYEQYF. The CDR3 bases are TGTGCCAGCTTTTCGCGCGGGACAGGGGTATACGAGCAGTACTTC. The full variable domain, in which reference TRBV28 and TRBJ2-7 provide the parts outside the CDR3, is DVKVTQSSRYLVKRTGEKVFLECVQDMDHENMFWYRQDPGLGLRLIYFSYDVKMKEKGDIPEGYSVSREKKERFSLILESASTNQTSMYLCASFSRGTGVYEQYFGPGTRLTVT.

Many counts were recorded for this clonotype. The chain uses TRBV12-3 or TRBV12-4 and TRBJ2-6, with D maybe TRBD1 (5 bases). CDR3 length: 16 residues. V was trimmed by 5 bases and J by 4 bases, leaving 15 bases between them. CDR3 region: CASSPQGSGGANVLTF. In DNA, the CDR3 is TGTGCCAGCAGTCCCCAGGGATCGGGCGGGGCCAACGTCCTGACTTTC.

The genes are TRBV19 and TRBJ2-2, with D tentatively TRBD2 (6 bases). The CDR3 runs to 16 residues. Germline-derived CDR1 and CDR2 are LNHDA and SQIVND (reference sequence). The V and J ends lost 6 bases and 6 bases respectively, with 20 bases between them. CDR3 sequence: CASSPTPRRGAGELFF. CDR3 nucleotide sequence: TGTGCCAGTAGCCCAACCCCGAGGCGGGGTGCCGGGGAGCTGTTTTTT.

This clonotype was seen a handful of times. This chain connects TRBV6-1 to TRBJ2-2, with 12 bases lining up with TRBD1. This CDR3 has 16 amino acids. Germline loops: CDR1 MNHNS, CDR2 SASEGT. Trimming took 6 bases from V and 1 from J; bases not matched to a gene: 3. The CDR3 is CASRGTGGLNTGELFF. The CDR3 nucleotides are TGTGCCAGCAGAGGGACAGGGGGCTTGAACACCGGGGAGCTGTTTTTT.

The chain employs TRBV7-2 and TRBJ2-7; TRBD2 might be the D (6 bases). Germline V gene sequence: CDR1 SGHTA, CDR2 FQGNSA. The V gene lost 4 bases and the J gene lost 6 bases, with 16 bases spanning the gap. The CDR3 has 14 amino acids. CDR3 coding DNA: TGTGCCAGCAGCTCCCATCAGGGAGGTCCCGAGCAGTACTTC. As protein: CASSSHQGGPEQYF.

J is TRBJ2-2 and V is TRBV27; no reliable D call. Germline lookup yields CDR1 MNHEY and CDR2 SMNVEV (reference sequence). The CDR3 has 15 amino acids. The V gene lost 5 bases and the J gene lost 4 bases, with 14 bases spanning the gap. This CDR3 is CASSPRTGPTGELFF. CDR3 DNA: TGTGCCAGCAGTCCTCGTACCGGGCCCACCGGGGAGCTGTTTTTT.

This clonotype has at least ten counts. The chain couples TRBV11-2 to TRBJ1-4, with 7 positions matching TRBD1. V dropped 5 bases and J dropped 1; count of bases not matched to a gene: 10. This CDR3 spans 17 amino acids. Germline CDR1 is SGHAT and CDR2 is FQNNGV. This CDR3 reads CASSRTGDRLTNEKLFF. The CDR3 region has the DNA TGTGCCAGCAGCCGTACAGGGGACCGACTAACTAATGAAAAACTGTTTTTT. Full variable domain (missing parts from reference TRBV11-2 and TRBJ1-4): EAGVAQSPRYKIIEKRQSVAFWCNPISGHATLYWYQQILGQGPKLLIQFQNNGVVDDSQLPKDRFSAERLKGVDSTLKIQPAKLEDSAVYLCASSRTGDRLTNEKLFFGSGTQLSVL.

This clonotype was detected ten times or more. The chain couples TRBV7-8 to TRBJ2-2; possible D gene TRBD2, 6 bases. Germline values: CDR1 SGHVS, CDR2 FQNEAQ. Trimming shortened V by 2 bases and J by 4 bases, and 14 bases separated the two germline ends. The CDR3 loop spans 16 amino acids. CDR3 in amino acids: CASSLQAGSATGELFF. CDR3 coding DNA: TGTGCCAGCAGCTTACAGGCGGGATCCGCCACCGGGGAGCTGTTTTTT.

This clonotype was seen only a few times. V and J are TRBV7-9 and TRBJ2-7; no reliable D call. Trimming pared 5 bases from V and 2 bases from J, leaving 7 bases between. The CDR3 is 12 residues long. Per the germline V gene, CDR1 is SEHNR and CDR2 is FQNEAQ (reference sequence). This CDR3 is CASSPTPYEQYF. In DNA form, the CDR3 reads TGTGCCAGCAGCCCTACCCCCTACGAGCAGTACTTC.

This clonotype was seen repeatedly, ten times or more. This rearrangement joins TRBV6-1 to TRBJ2-7; TRBD2 matches 7 bases. CDR1 is MNHNS, CDR2 SASEGT, per germline. The V and J ends lost 6 bases and 3 bases, in that order; junction bases with no gene match: 11. The CDR3 contains 15 residues. The CDR3 protein is CASRPTSDRGYEQYF. The CDR3 DNA reads as TGTGCCAGCAGACCTACTAGCGATCGGGGCTACGAGCAGTACTTC.

This clonotype showed up just a few times. V is TRBV9 and J is TRBJ2-5; 8 bases align to TRBD2. This CDR3 spans 15 amino acids. Unmatched junction bases numbered 5, after V lost 0 bases and J lost 4 bases. Germline CDR1 reads SGDLS; CDR2 reads YYNGEE. The DNA of the CDR3 is TGTGCCAGCAGCGTAGGTAACGGGAGGGTAGAGACCCAGTACTTC. The encoded protein is CASSVGNGRVETQYF.

V and J are TRBV19 and TRBJ1-5; D unresolved. V lost 5 bases and J 2 bases, leaving 10 bases between the germline ends. Looked up from germline, CDR1 is LNHDA and CDR2 is SQIVND (reference sequence). The CDR3 length is 14 residues. CDR3 sequence: CASSYVVGNQPQHF. CDR3 bases: TGTGCCAGTAGTTACGTCGTGGGCAATCAGCCCCAGCATTTT.

This chain uses TRBV18 with TRBJ1-6, with 7 bases matching TRBD1. Per germline, CDR1 KGHSH and CDR2 LQKENI. The CDR3 has 17 residues. After removal of 2 bases from V and 9 bases from J, the junction contained 13 bases not matched to a gene. The CDR3 loop is CASSPSALGRTGSPLHF. Written as DNA, the CDR3 is TGTGCCAGCTCACCAAGTGCCCTGGGCCGGACAGGTTCACCCCTCCACTTT.

This clonotype showed up many times. The gene calls are TRBV12-3 or TRBV12-4 and TRBJ1-4; no firm D call. CDR3 length: 11 residues. Trimming pared 2 bases from V and 11 bases from J, leaving 6 bases between. CDR3: CASSLKEKLFF. The DNA of the CDR3 is TGTGCCAGCAGTTTAAAGGAGAAACTGTTTTTT.

V usage is TRBV5-1 and J usage is TRBJ2-5, with D tentatively TRBD1 (6 bases). This CDR3 is built from 13 residues. Germline values: CDR1 SGHRS, CDR2 YFSETQ. Trimming took off 2 bases at V and 4 bases at J, with 9 bases between the two ends. The CDR3 spells CASSLPGAETQYF. The CDR3 DNA follows: TGCGCCAGCAGCTTACCAGGGGCAGAGACCCAGTACTTC.

The genes are TRBV6-2 or TRBV6-3 and TRBJ2-7; TRBD2 might be the D (6 bases). CDR1 and CDR2 from the germline V gene are MNHEY and SVGEGT. Trimming took off 5 bases at V and 5 bases at J, with 19 bases between the two ends. There are 15 residues in the CDR3. The CDR3: CASSDPWLAIHEQYF. The CDR3 bases are TGTGCCAGCAGTGATCCCTGGCTAGCGATCCACGAGCAGTACTTC.

The sample holds a few counts of this clonotype. The gene calls are TRBV28 and TRBJ2-7, with 8 nucleotides matching TRBD1. J lost 3 bases, V lost 2 bases, and 6 bases had no gene match. Germline loops: CDR1 MDHEN, CDR2 SYDVKM. The CDR3 spans 15 residues. CDR3 bases: TGTGCCAGCAGTTTAGTCGTCACAGGGGGCTACGAGCAGTACTTC. It yields the protein CASSLVVTGGYEQYF. The entire variable domain, with the rest obtained from reference TRBV28 and TRBJ2-7, is as follows: DVKVTQSSRYLVKRTGEKVFLECVQDMDHENMFWYRQDPGLGLRLIYFSYDVKMKEKGDIPEGYSVSREKKERFSLILESASTNQTSMYLCASSLVVTGGYEQYFGPGTRLTVT.

This clonotype showed up many times. The V and J genes are TRBV24-1 and TRBJ1-4; no firm D call. This CDR3 has 13 residues. Trimming shortened V by 7 bases and J by 5 bases, and 10 bases separated the two germline ends. In germline, CDR1 is KGHDR, CDR2 SFDVKD. In DNA form, the CDR3 reads TGTGCCACCAGGGGGTCGGGGAATGAAAAACTGTTTTTT. Its translation: CATRGSGNEKLFF.